Following are 27 T cell receptor beta chains from one sample sequenced in a study of graft-versus-host responses after intestinal transplantation. Their recognized antigens are unknown. Measured with immunoSEQ multiplex PCR; TCRdb has only the in-frame clones, and not every one. The sample records approximately 99,000 clones, roughly 90% being singletons. The sequenced sample was unstimulated CD8+ T cells sorted from spleen or lymph node cells, obtained before transplant. The receptors originated from a human donor who was the organ donor for an intestinal transplant.

The chain combines TRBV5-4 with TRBJ2-1, with TRBD2 identical over 7 bases. Germline loops: CDR1 SGHNT, CDR2 YYREEE (reference sequence). Germline trimming cut 4 bases from V and 5 bases from J; bases unmatched to any gene: 6. The CDR3 sequence is 14 residues long. The CDR3 reads CASSRSGSHNEQFF. As DNA, the CDR3 is TGTGCCAGCAGCCGTAGCGGGTCCCACAATGAGCAGTTCTTC.

The J gene is TRBJ2-1, the V gene TRBV6-5; D perhaps matches TRBD2 (5 bases). This CDR3 spans 12 amino acids. The germline V gene encodes CDR1 MNHEY and CDR2 SVGAGI. V lost 2 bases and J 9 bases, leaving 8 bases between the germline ends. CDR3 loop: CASSYGLAEQFF. In DNA, the CDR3 is TGTGCCAGCAGTTACGGACTGGCTGAGCAGTTCTTC.

The chain employs TRBV11-3 and TRBJ2-2, with 9 bases that match TRBD2. The CDR3 is made up of 16 amino acids. Germline V gene lookup returns CDR1 SGHNT and CDR2 YENEEA. With V trimmed by 5 bases and J by 1 base, 5 bases remained unmatched. CDR3: CASSARLAENTGELFF. DNA for the CDR3: TGTGCCAGCAGCGCCCGACTAGCGGAGAACACCGGGGAGCTGTTTTTT.

The V and J genes are TRBV6-4 and TRBJ1-1; no reliable D call. Germline loops: CDR1 MRHNA, CDR2 SNTAGT. CDR3 length: 16 amino acids. Trimming removed 0 bases at V and 1 base at J, with 12 bases between. The CDR3, as DNA: TGTGCCAGCAGTGACTCGATCGGCAGCGAGAACACTGAAGCTTTCTTT. As protein: CASSDSIGSENTEAFF.

The chain carries TRBV7-9 and TRBJ2-7; D not certain. Germline V gene sequence: CDR1 SEHNR, CDR2 FQNEAQ (reference sequence). Trimming removed 1 base at V and 0 bases at J, with 7 bases between. The CDR3 totals 14 residues. CDR3: CASSLDSVSYEQYF. For the CDR3, the DNA is TGTGCCAGCAGCTTAGATTCGGTCTCCTACGAGCAGTACTTC.

The rearrangement joins TRBV10-3 to TRBJ2-1; the D gene is possibly TRBD1 (5 bases). This CDR3 contains 14 residues. V lost 4 bases and J lost 2, with 9 bases in between. Per germline, CDR1 ENHRY and CDR2 SYGVKD. CDR3 amino acids: CAISGPGPYNEQFF. Written as DNA, the CDR3 is TGTGCCATCAGTGGGCCAGGGCCCTACAATGAGCAGTTCTTC.

This clone appeared once. The genes are TRBV7-9 and TRBJ1-5, with D tentatively TRBD1 (6 bases). CDR3 length: 13 amino acids. The V end was cut by 5 bases, the J end by 4 bases, with 9 bases between. Germline CDR1 SEHNR, CDR2 FQNEAQ (reference sequence). DNA for the CDR3: TGTGCCAGCAGCATAGGACAGAATCAGCCCCAGCATTTT. It yields the protein CASSIGQNQPQHF.

J is TRBJ2-2 and V is TRBV10-2; D is unclear. From germline, CDR1 is WSHSY and CDR2 SAAADI. The CDR3 is 13 amino acids. Trimming removed 7 bases at V and 4 bases at J, with 10 bases between. The CDR3, as DNA: TGCGCCAGCAATCCAGGTACCACCGGGGAGCTGTTTTTT. Translation: CASNPGTTGELFF.

This sequence joins TRBV7-6 and TRBJ1-5; a possible D gene is TRBD1 (6 bases). The CDR3 spans 19 residues. Germline V gene data show CDR1 as SGHVS and CDR2 as FNYEAQ. V lost 8 bases to trimming and J lost 2 bases, with 28 bases between them. The CDR3 bases are TGTGCCAGCGATCAGATCCGGGACACCCCTCCTAGAGGCAATCAGCCCCAGCATTTT. Protein sequence: CASDQIRDTPPRGNQPQHF.

The chain couples TRBV7-3 to TRBJ2-2; 8 nucleotides line up with TRBD2. V trimming: 3 bases; J trimming: 5 bases; junction bases outside the gene matches: 5. The CDR3 extends over 15 amino acids. Germline lookup yields CDR1 SGHTA and CDR2 FQGTGA. Written as DNA, the CDR3 is TGTGCCAGCAGCTTCAGCGGGAGTGGAACCGGGGAGCTGTTTTTT. This gives the protein CASSFSGSGTGELFF.

V is TRBV7-6 and J is TRBJ1-1; perhaps TRBD1 as D (5 bases). The V gene's germline CDR1 is SGHVS and CDR2 FNYEAQ. Trimming cost V 1 base and J 5 bases, with 23 bases left between them. The CDR3 runs 18 residues. The CDR3 bases are TGTGCCAGCAGCTTAGTCCTCCACGGGCTACAGGAAGGTACTGAAGCTTTCTTT. It yields the protein CASSLVLHGLQEGTEAFF.

The V and J genes are TRBV4-1 and TRBJ2-1, with 9 bases that match TRBD2. This CDR3 comprises 13 residues. Germline CDR1 MGHRA, CDR2 YSYEKL. V was pared by 5 bases and J by 8 bases, with 4 bases of the junction left unmatched. CDR3 DNA: TGCGCCAGCAGCTTAGCGGGAGAATATGAGCAGTTCTTC. Translated: CASSLAGEYEQFF.

The genes are TRBV28 and TRBJ2-7; D is unresolved. The V gene's germline CDR1 is MDHEN and CDR2 SYDVKM. The germline V and J ends were trimmed by 7 bases and 3 bases, with 13 bases remaining between them. The CDR3 has 13 amino acids. The CDR3 loop reads CASTPGRDYEQYF. Here the CDR3 DNA reads TGTGCCAGCACCCCCGGTAGAGACTACGAGCAGTACTTC.

V is TRBV28 and J is TRBJ2-5, with TRBD1 identical over 9 bases. The assigned J gene may be wrong: the sequence end matches TRBJ2-7 better. Germline V CDR1 and CDR2: MDHEN, SYDVKM. This CDR3 spans 14 amino acids. This chain's CDR3 is CASSIGQGRYEQYF. CDR3 nucleotides: TGTGCCAGCAGTATCGGACAGGGGAGGTACGAGCAGTACTTC.

CDR3 sequence: CASSQVDRSENNEQFF. CDR3 bases: TGTGCCAGCAGCCAAGTAGACAGAAGCGAAAACAATGAGCAGTTCTTC. V and J are TRBV4-2 and TRBJ2-1; tentative D call: TRBD1 (5 bases). In germline, CDR1 is LGHNA, CDR2 YNFKEQ. Between the trimmed V and J ends, which lost 1 base and 5 bases, there was a span of 15 bases. The CDR3 extends over 16 amino acids.

This chain connects TRBV2 to TRBJ2-3; 13 bases map to TRBD2. The germline CDR1 and CDR2 sequences are SNHLY and FYNNEI. There are 18 residues in the CDR3. V trimming: 1 base; J trimming: 4 bases; junction bases outside the gene matches: 8. The CDR3 reads CASSEVALLAGGPDTQYF. As DNA, the CDR3 is TGTGCCAGCAGTGAAGTGGCTCTACTAGCGGGAGGGCCAGATACGCAGTATTTT.

The chain employs TRBV19 and TRBJ1-1; TRBD1 agrees at 7 bases. Trimming cost V 1 base and J 3 bases; bases outside gene matches: 2. The CDR3 consists of 14 residues. CDR1 is LNHDA, CDR2 SQIVND, per germline (reference sequence). CDR3: CASSIGGGYTEAFF. CDR3 bases: TGTGCCAGTAGTATAGGAGGGGGCTACACTGAAGCTTTCTTT.

The rearrangement links TRBV28 to TRBJ2-7; possibly TRBD1 for D (5 bases). Trimming removed 6 bases at V and 3 bases at J, with 18 bases between. Per germline, CDR1 MDHEN and CDR2 SYDVKM. This CDR3 is built from 15 residues. Here the CDR3 reads CASSPGHNHFYEQYF. CDR3 coding DNA: TGTGCCAGCAGCCCCGGACATAACCACTTCTACGAGCAGTACTTC.

This sequence joins TRBV27 and TRBJ2-7; 9 nucleotides line up with TRBD1. Germline CDR1 MNHEY, CDR2 SMNVEV (reference sequence). This CDR3 spans 14 amino acids. The junction had 6 bases not matched to a gene; V was cut back by 6 bases and J by 3 bases. Here the CDR3 DNA reads TGTGCCAGCAGACCCGGGACAGGGATCTACGAGCAGTACTTC. It is translated as CASRPGTGIYEQYF.

The CDR3 sequence is CAWSAPSGVPEAFF. CDR3 nucleotides: TGTGCCTGGAGTGCTCCCTCAGGGGTCCCTGAAGCTTTCTTT. The chain employs TRBV30 and TRBJ1-1; a possible D gene is TRBD1 (6 bases). In germline, CDR1 is GTSNPN, CDR2 SVGIG (reference sequence). The CDR3 totals 14 residues. V lost 1 base, J lost 6 bases, and 15 bases lay in between. Based on the CDR3 plus reference TRBV30 and TRBJ1-1, the full variable domain is SQTIHQWPATLVQPVGSPLSLECTVEGTSNPNLYWYRQAAGRGLQLLFYSVGIGQISSEVPQNLSASRPQDRQFILSSKKLLLSDSGFYLCAWSAPSGVPEAFFGQGTRLTVV.

The genes are TRBV28 and TRBJ1-1, with a possible D match to TRBD1 (5 bases). Trimming pared 3 bases from V and 4 bases from J, leaving 12 bases between. Germline lookup yields CDR1 MDHEN and CDR2 SYDVKM. CDR3 size: 14 residues. CDR3 loop: CASSFGVGLTEAFF. In DNA form, the CDR3 reads TGTGCCAGCAGTTTTGGTGTGGGGCTCACTGAAGCTTTCTTT.

This clone appeared once. The chain couples TRBV5-1 to TRBJ1-2; D may be TRBD1 (6 bases). The germline V gene has CDR1 SGHRS and CDR2 YFSETQ. Trimming cost V 4 bases and J 0 bases, with 10 bases left between them. The length of the CDR3 is 14 residues. The CDR3 protein is CASSMGHSNYGYTF. The CDR3 DNA reads as TGCGCCAGCAGCATGGGACATTCTAACTATGGCTACACCTTC. The full variable domain, completed using reference TRBV5-1 and TRBJ1-2, is KAGVTQTPRYLIKTRGQQVTLSCSPISGHRSVSWYQQTPGQGLQFLFEYFSETQRNKGNFPGRFSGRQFSNSRSEMNVSTLELGDSALYLCASSMGHSNYGYTFGSGTRLTVV.

This sequence joins TRBV7-8 and TRBJ2-7; 9 bases align to TRBD1. J was trimmed by 2 bases and V by 5 bases; bases with no gene match: 13. The germline V gene has CDR1 SGHVS and CDR2 FQNEAQ. The CDR3 covers 17 residues. The CDR3 DNA reads as TGTGCCAGCAGCCCTTACCCCGGGACAGGGCTTACCTACGAGCAGTACTTC. It is translated as CASSPYPGTGLTYEQYF. The full variable domain, its missing parts supplied by reference TRBV7-8 and TRBJ2-7, is GAGVSQSPRYKVAKRGQDVALRCDPISGHVSLFWYQQALGQGPEFLTYFQNEAQLDKSGLPSDRFFAERPEGSVSTLKIQRTQQEDSAVYLCASSPYPGTGLTYEQYFGPGTRLTVT.

A note on this clone: This CDR3 is also generated by other DNA sequences in the sample. The genes are TRBV9 and TRBJ2-3; D might be TRBD2 (6 bases). Trimming took 0 bases from V and 1 from J, leaving 9 bases between them. The CDR3 extends over 15 amino acids. Germline V gives CDR1 SGDLS, CDR2 YYNGEE. CDR3 nucleotide sequence: TGTGCCAGCAGCGTAGATACGGGAGGCACAGATACGCAGTATTTT. Translation gives CASSVDTGGTDTQYF. Filled out from reference TRBV9 and TRBJ2-3, the complete variable domain reads DSGVTQTPKHLITATGQRVTLRCSPRSGDLSVYWYQQSLDQGLQFLIQYYNGEERAKGNILERFSAQQFPDLHSELNLSSLELGDSALYFCASSVDTGGTDTQYFGPGTRLTVL.

CDR3 coding DNA: TGCGCCAGCAGCCAAGTTGCGGAGACAGCGTACGAGCAGTACTTC. Protein: CASSQVAETAYEQYF. The chain recombines TRBV4-1 with TRBJ2-7, with a weak D call TRBD1 (5 bases). Germline CDR1 reads MGHRA; CDR2 reads YSYEKL. This CDR3 is built from 15 residues. V was cut by 1 base and J by 4 bases, with 14 bases left in between.

The chain has TRBV7-3 and TRBJ2-2, with D tentatively TRBD2 (7 bases). V lost 5 bases to trimming and J lost 0 bases, with 16 bases between them. The V gene's germline CDR1 is SGHTA and CDR2 FQGTGA. The CDR3 is 17 amino acids. This CDR3 is CASSGGASGSNTGELFF. CDR3 bases: TGTGCCAGCAGCGGGGGGGCTAGCGGTTCGAACACCGGGGAGCTGTTTTTT.

This clone appeared a single time. The chain links TRBV30 to TRBJ1-2; D might be TRBD1 (5 bases). CDR1 is GTSNPN and CDR2 is SVGIG in the germline V gene (reference sequence). The CDR3 is 13 residues long. Trimming left V 3 bases short and J 7 bases short, with 15 bases between. The CDR3 nucleotides read TGTGCCTGGAGGATACAGGCCCTCGGTGGCTACACCTTC. Protein sequence: CAWRIQALGGYTF.